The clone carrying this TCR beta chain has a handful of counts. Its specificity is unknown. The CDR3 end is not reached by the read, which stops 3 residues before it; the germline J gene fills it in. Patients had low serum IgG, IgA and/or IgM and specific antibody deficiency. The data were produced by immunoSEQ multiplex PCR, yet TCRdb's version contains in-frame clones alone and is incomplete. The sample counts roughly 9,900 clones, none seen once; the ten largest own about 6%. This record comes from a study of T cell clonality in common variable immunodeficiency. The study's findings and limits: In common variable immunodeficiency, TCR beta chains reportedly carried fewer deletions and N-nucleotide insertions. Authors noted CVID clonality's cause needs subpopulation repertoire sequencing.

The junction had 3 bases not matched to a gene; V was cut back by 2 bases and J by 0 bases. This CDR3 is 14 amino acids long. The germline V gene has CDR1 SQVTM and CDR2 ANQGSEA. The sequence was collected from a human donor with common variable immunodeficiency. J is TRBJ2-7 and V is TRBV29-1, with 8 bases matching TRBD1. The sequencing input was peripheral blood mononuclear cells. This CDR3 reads CSVEPQGASYEQYF. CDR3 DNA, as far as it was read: TGCAGCGTTGAACCCCAGGGGGCCTCCTACGAG.